The 9 T cell receptor beta chains given below trace back to one sample, sequenced in a study of immune evolution from preneoplasia to lung adenocarcinoma. Sequencing used immunoSEQ multiplex PCR; TCRdb keeps in-frame clones, though not all of them. Here the sample spans 10,000 or so clones, about 80% being singletons. What was sequenced was FFPE minimally invasive lung adenocarcinoma tissue. The source is a person aged 65 to 85 with lung adenocarcinoma. Some clones in this sample may be carry-over from other donors' samples.

The rearrangement links TRBV28 to TRBJ1-1; D is ambiguous. Germline CDR1 reads MDHEN; CDR2 reads SYDVKM. Trimming removed 6 bases from V and 3 bases from J, with 11 bases in between. CDR3 length equals 13 residues. CDR3 nucleotide sequence: TGTGCCAGCAGCCACGGACGAGACACTGAAGCTTTCTTT. Translation gives CASSHGRDTEAFF.

V and J are TRBV14 and TRBJ2-5; 7 positions match TRBD1. Losses at the gene ends were 4 bases for V and 2 bases for J; bases not matched to a gene: 7. The CDR3 covers 15 residues. Germline V gene sequence: CDR1 SGHDN, CDR2 FVKESK. CDR3: CASSRQGSAQETQYF. CDR3 DNA: TGTGCCAGCAGCCGACAGGGCTCGGCGCAAGAGACCCAGTACTTC.

The chain links TRBV29-1 to TRBJ1-1; D is unresolved. Germline V gene sequence: CDR1 SQVTM, CDR2 ANQGSEA. This CDR3 region has 11 residues. V lost 8 bases and J lost 0, with 7 bases in between. CDR3 nucleotide sequence: TGCAGCTTCAGGTTGAACACTGAAGCTTTCTTT. This codes for CSFRLNTEAFF.

The CDR3 DNA is TGTGCCGCAAGAGGGGTCGCGGGCGGGGAGCTGTTTTTT. Translation: CAARGVAGGELFF. J is TRBJ2-2 and V is TRBV6-5; TRBD1 or TRBD2 may be the D gene (5 bases each). Germline V gene sequence: CDR1 MNHEY, CDR2 SVGAGI. Trimming removed 11 bases at V and 7 bases at J, with 17 bases between. CDR3 length equals 13 residues.

The V and J genes are TRBV5-1 and TRBJ2-7, with D perhaps TRBD1 (5 bases). Germline CDR1 reads SGHRS; CDR2 reads YFSETQ. This CDR3 contains 14 residues. Between the trimmed V and J ends, which lost 4 bases and 6 bases, there was a span of 17 bases. CDR3 residues: CASSTQGVLGEQYF. The DNA of the CDR3 is TGCGCCAGCAGCACACAAGGGGTCCTAGGCGAGCAGTACTTC.

The chain has TRBV11-2 and TRBJ2-1, with a tentative D call TRBD1 (6 bases). CDR3 length equals 13 residues. Trimming stripped 5 bases from V and 6 bases from J, with 11 bases between. The germline gives CDR1 SGHAT, CDR2 FQNNGV. The CDR3 is CASSQGRFNEQFF. CDR3 in DNA: TGTGCCAGCAGCCAGGGGCGCTTCAATGAGCAGTTCTTC.

V usage is TRBV5-1 and J usage is TRBJ2-3; D may be TRBD1 (6 bases). This CDR3 has 15 amino acids. Germline V gene data show CDR1 as SGHRS and CDR2 as YFSETQ. V lost 2 bases and J 4 bases, leaving 14 bases between the germline ends. The CDR3 sequence is CASSFEGQGSDTQYF. The CDR3, as DNA: TGCGCCAGCAGCTTTGAGGGGCAGGGGTCAGATACGCAGTATTTT.

The chain uses TRBV19 and TRBJ2-1; possible D gene TRBD1, 5 bases. In germline, CDR1 is LNHDA, CDR2 SQIVND (reference sequence). CDR3 length: 14 residues. The V gene lost 7 bases and the J gene lost 0 bases, with 10 bases spanning the gap. In nucleotides, the CDR3 is TGTGCCAGTAAGGGGCGAAGCTCCTACAATGAGCAGTTCTTC. This gives the protein CASKGRSSYNEQFF.

This clone appeared a single time. The V call is TRBV7-6, the J call TRBJ2-7; 12 nucleotides match TRBD2. This CDR3 contains 16 residues. The V and J ends lost 3 bases and 6 bases, in that order; junction bases with no gene match: 9. CDR1 is SGHVS and CDR2 is FNYEAQ in the germline V gene. CDR3 in DNA: TGTGCCAGCAGCTTGGGTCTAGCGGGAGGGTCGGTCGAGCAGTACTTC. It translates to CASSLGLAGGSVEQYF.